These T cell receptor beta chains were read from a single sample in a study of technical replicates of blood from a handful of donors. Libraries were prepared by immunoSEQ multiplex PCR; TCRdb keeps only in-frame clonotypes and omits some of them. Of under 85,000 clones in the sample, around 90% are singletons; the top ten hold about 0.4%. Source material: T cells isolated from PBMCs. The receptor set was obtained from a human donor in good health. Each CDR3 is given with its conserved first and last residue. The D gene is left open where the match is weak. A clone size is listed for some rows: how often the clone was seen (once, few, many), or a class if it is expanded.

CAILPDTFSTGTF,TGTGCCATCCTCCCGGACACGTTCTCCACGGGCACCTTC,NA,TRBJ1-2,TRBV6-6,NA,13
CASSSFDTQYF,TGTGCCAGCAGTTCCTTTGATACGCAGTATTTT,NA,TRBJ2-3,TRBV27,NA,11
CASSEALGRGYSNQPQHF,TGTGCCAGCAGTGAAGCCCTGGGCAGGGGTTATAGCAATCAGCCCCAGCATTTT,NA,TRBJ1-5,TRBV6-1,NA,18
CASSDQYEQYF,TGTGCCAGCAGTGATCAGTACGAGCAGTACTTC,NA,TRBJ2-7,TRBV6-1,once,11
CASSLGQTYEQYF,TGTGCCAGCAGTTTAGGACAGACCTACGAGCAGTACTTC,NA,TRBJ2-7,TRBV27,NA,13
CSVGQEYGYTF,TGCAGTGTCGGACAGGAGTATGGCTACACCTTC,TRBD1,TRBJ1-2,TRBV20-1,NA,11
CASLGLQEGTFYEQYF,TGTGCCAGCCTGGGGTTACAGGAAGGTACATTCTACGAGCAGTACTTC,NA,TRBJ2-7,TRBV9,NA,16
CASSYSQREYHEQYF,TGTGCCAGCAGTTACTCCCAGCGGGAGTACCACGAGCAGTACTTC,TRBD2,TRBJ2-7,TRBV6-5,NA,15
CASSESRGLYNEQFF,TGCGCCAGCAGTGAGTCGAGGGGGCTCTACAATGAGCAGTTCTTC,TRBD1,TRBJ2-1,TRBV10-1,once,15
CAWMVGQGALDTGELFF,TGTGCCTGGATGGTAGGACAGGGGGCCTTGGACACCGGGGAGCTGTTTTTT,TRBD1,TRBJ2-2,TRBV30,NA,17
CASSQLQAYGYTF,TGTGCCAGCAGCCAGCTACAGGCATATGGCTACACCTTC,NA,TRBJ1-2,TRBV27,NA,13
CASSHRGQGGELFF,TGTGCTAGCAGCCACAGGGGGCAAGGCGGGGAGCTGTTTTTT,TRBD1,TRBJ2-2,TRBV7-7,NA,14
CASSLGHEQYF,TGTGCCAGCAGCTTGGGGCACGAGCAGTACTTC,NA,TRBJ2-7,TRBV5-4,NA,11
CASSLTVNTEAFF,TGTGCCAGTAGTTTGACAGTGAACACTGAAGCTTTCTTT,NA,TRBJ1-1,TRBV19,NA,13
CASSFTGTDYEQYF,TGTGCCAGCAGTTTCACAGGGACAGACTACGAGCAGTACTTC,TRBD1,TRBJ2-7,TRBV28,NA,14
CASSEGLQVDNQPQHF,TGTGCCAGCAGTGAAGGCCTACAGGTCGACAATCAGCCCCAGCATTTT,NA,TRBJ1-5,TRBV2,NA,16
CASSPNGRPVNQPQHF,TGTGCCAGCTCACCTAACGGTCGTCCGGTCAATCAGCCCCAGCATTTT,NA,TRBJ1-5,TRBV18,NA,16
CASSLTFYYEQYF,TGTGCCAGCTCCCTCACCTTCTACTACGAGCAGTACTTC,NA,TRBJ2-7,TRBV18,once,13
CASSPQNAENTEAFF,TGTGCCAGCTCACCTCAGAATGCGGAGAACACTGAAGCTTTCTTT,NA,TRBJ1-1,TRBV18,NA,15
CASSRSYPGTGYGYTF,TGTGCCAGCAGCCGCTCGTACCCCGGGACAGGGTATGGCTACACCTTC,TRBD1,TRBJ1-2,TRBV14,once,16
CASSQTVTGANVLTF,TGTGCCAGCAGTCAGACAGTCACTGGGGCCAACGTCCTGACTTTC,NA,TRBJ2-6,TRBV6-5,NA,15
CASRDRQETQYF,TGTGCCAGCCGTGACAGGCAAGAGACCCAGTACTTC,NA,TRBJ2-5,TRBV27,NA,12
CASSLSGRTYEQYF,TGTGCCAGTAGTCTTAGCGGGCGGACCTACGAGCAGTACTTC,TRBD2,TRBJ2-7,TRBV19,NA,14
CASRPQGTGQPQHF,TGTGCCAGTAGGCCACAGGGCACCGGACAGCCCCAGCATTTT,NA,TRBJ1-5,TRBV19,NA,14
CASGGETGFYGYTF,TGCGCCAGCGGGGGAGAGACAGGCTTCTATGGCTACACCTTC,NA,TRBJ1-2,TRBV10-2,NA,14
CASSLALAGGTDTQYF,TGTGCCAGCAGCTTAGCACTAGCGGGAGGCACAGATACGCAGTATTTT,TRBD2,TRBJ2-3,TRBV7-2,once,16
CASSKTSGRLNTDTQYF,TGTGCCAGTAGTAAGACTAGCGGGAGGCTCAACACAGATACGCAGTATTTT,TRBD2,TRBJ2-3,TRBV19,NA,17
CASSTRRSHLNTEAFF,TGTGCCAGCAGTACCAGACGGAGCCACTTGAACACTGAAGCTTTCTTT,NA,TRBJ1-1,TRBV25-1,NA,16
CAISWGSGPSYEQYF,TGTGCCATCTCTTGGGGTAGCGGGCCATCCTACGAGCAGTACTTC,TRBD2,TRBJ2-7,TRBV10-3,NA,15
CASSLSGRAFQHF,TGTGCCAGCAGTTTATCGGGCAGGGCGTTCCAGCATTTT,NA,TRBJ1-5,TRBV27,NA,13
CASSLRSPDGTKPFF,TGTGCCAGCAGCTTAAGATCGCCCGATGGGACAAAGCCTTTCTTT,NA,TRBJ1-1,TRBV7-9,once,15
CASSFLTGASYTF,TGTGCCAGCAGCTTCCTCACAGGGGCGAGCTACACCTTC,TRBD1,TRBJ1-2,TRBV11-3,NA,13
CASSQVRGTSGLSYNEQFF,TGCGCCAGCAGCCAAGTAAGGGGTACTAGCGGACTTTCCTACAATGAGCAGTTCTTC,TRBD2,TRBJ2-1,TRBV4-1,NA,19
CASSVASSSYNEQFF,TGTGCCAGCAGTGTTGCGTCAAGCTCCTACAATGAGCAGTTCTTC,NA,TRBJ2-1,TRBV6-1,NA,15
CASSSLRQPNEQFF,TGTGCCAGCAGCTCCCTCAGACAGCCCAATGAGCAGTTCTTC,NA,TRBJ2-1,TRBV7-9,NA,14
CASSATGTNYGYTF,TGCGCCAGCAGCGCGACAGGGACCAACTATGGCTACACCTTC,TRBD1,TRBJ1-2,TRBV5-1,NA,14
CASSDSSIIPGLGVTYNEQFF,TGTGCCAGCAGTGACTCCTCTATCATACCGGGACTAGGAGTTACCTACAATGAGCAGTTCTTC,TRBD2,TRBJ2-1,TRBV6-4,NA,21
CASSLGGLGGGYEQYF,TGTGCCAGCAGCTTAGGGGGACTAGGTGGAGGATACGAGCAGTACTTC,TRBD2,TRBJ2-7,TRBV13,NA,16
CASSLQGNTGELFF,TGTGCCAGCAGCTTGCAGGGGAACACCGGGGAGCTGTTTTTT,NA,TRBJ2-2,TRBV5-8,few,14
CASSERETGELFF,TGTGCCAGCAGTGAGCGGGAGACCGGGGAGCTGTTTTTT,TRBD2,TRBJ2-2,TRBV6-4,NA,13
CASRPTGPDNQPQHF,TGTGCCAGCAGACCGACAGGCCCAGACAATCAGCCCCAGCATTTT,NA,TRBJ1-5,TRBV27,NA,15
CASSVAVGEIYEQYF,TGTGCCAGCAGCGTAGCTGTCGGAGAGATCTACGAGCAGTACTTC,NA,TRBJ2-7,TRBV9,few,15
CASSDRVANYGYTF,TGTGCCAGTAGTGACAGGGTAGCTAACTATGGCTACACCTTC,TRBD1,TRBJ1-2,TRBV19,few,14
CASSLAGTRSYEQYF,TGTGCCAGCAGCTTAGCCGGGACAAGATCCTACGAGCAGTACTTC,NA,TRBJ2-7,TRBV7-9,NA,15
CASSVGGATEAFF,TGTGCCAGCAGTGTAGGAGGGGCCACTGAAGCTTTCTTT,NA,TRBJ1-1,TRBV25-1,few,13
CASSETGAGNQPQHF,TGTGCCAGCAGTGAAACAGGGGCTGGCAATCAGCCCCAGCATTTT,TRBD1,TRBJ1-5,TRBV6-1,NA,15
CASSLGGSSNQPQHF,TGTGCCAGCAGCTTAGGAGGCAGTAGCAATCAGCCCCAGCATTTT,NA,TRBJ1-5,TRBV7-9,NA,15
CSVGQLNSYEQYF,TGCAGCGTAGGACAGCTGAATTCCTACGAGCAGTACTTC,NA,TRBJ2-7,TRBV29-1,NA,13
CASGAYRVTDTQYF,TGTGCCAGCGGGGCATACAGGGTAACAGATACGCAGTATTTT,NA,TRBJ2-3,TRBV2,NA,14
CATSRDQGFYGYTF,TGTGCCACCAGCAGAGATCAGGGTTTCTATGGCTACACCTTC,NA,TRBJ1-2,TRBV15,NA,14
CASSLDWGVQNEQFF,TGTGCCAGCAGCTTGGATTGGGGGGTACAGAATGAGCAGTTCTTC,NA,TRBJ2-1,TRBV5-4,NA,15
CAWDREEQEAFF,TGTGCCTGGGACAGGGAAGAACAAGAAGCTTTCTTT,TRBD1,TRBJ1-1,TRBV30,NA,12
CASSEDRVPYNEQFF,TGTGCCAGCAGTGAGGACAGGGTCCCCTACAATGAGCAGTTCTTC,TRBD1,TRBJ2-1,TRBV6-4,NA,15